The source of this TCR beta chain is a study of naive and memory T cell subsets. The CDR3 loop spans 15 amino acids. Deletions cut 1 base from V and 0 bases from J, with 6 bases between. Germline CDR1 is SEHNR and CDR2 is FQNEAQ (reference sequence). The SP2 primer and nested alpha and beta constant region primers amplified ligated cDNA in four rounds. In TCRdb, the 5' RACE reads were re-called with MiXCR into one record per CDR3 protein. The sample shows 55,000 to 65,000 distinct CDR3 sequences, 8% of them seen only once. A UMI-containing oligonucleotide was joined by 3' ligation to the TCR cDNA template. In its sample, this clonotype was seen many times.

The J gene is TRBJ1-4, the V gene TRBV7-9; D unresolved. The source is a female donor in good health. The CDR3: CASSLGRATNEKLFF. CDR3 DNA sequence: TGTGCCAGCAGCTTAGGACGGGCAACTAATGAAAAACTGTTTTTT.